This T cell receptor (beta chain) was obtained from a study of siplizumab effects on memory and regulatory T cells. General study points: No naive or memory phenotype could be assigned to roughly 80-95% of proliferating clones. Contribution to the alloresponse seemed major for naive T cells, which also seemed more diverse than memory cells. Under siplizumab, alloreactive sequences traced to unstimulated CD4+ memory cells were significantly reduced.

V lost 0 bases to trimming and J lost 8 bases; unmatched junction nucleotides: 9. The CDR3 spans 15 residues. CDR1 SGHRS and CDR2 YFSETQ come from the germline V gene. This clone was detected only once. Antigen specificity is unknown. TCRdb's copy holds only in-frame clones and misses some; the assay was immunoSEQ multiplex PCR. The sample includes some 87,000 clones, more than 80% of them seen just once. The chain uses TRBV5-1 and TRBJ1-2; TRBD1 aligns across 8 bases. Specimen: CD4+ T cells sorted from blood. The TCR comes from a human donor in good health. Here the CDR3 reads CASSLGGDRQGGYTF. In DNA, the CDR3 is TGCGCCAGCAGCTTGGGAGGGGACAGGCAAGGCGGCTACACCTTC.